Presented here are 5 T cell receptor beta chains from one specimen sequenced in a study of blood T cells in healthy people across ages. Primed by a sample-barcoded 5' primer and a J-beta primer mix, a second PCR proceeded for about 6 to 12 cycles. TCRdb passed the 5' RACE reads through MiXCR, listing each CDR3 protein once. The sample carries fewer than 2,000,000 distinct CDR3 sequences, roughly 30% recorded once. The sample taken for sequencing was blood. These receptors were obtained from a woman younger than 45 in good health.

V gene TRBV7-9 combines with J gene TRBJ2-5; possible D gene TRBD1, 6 bases. V was pared by 0 bases and J by 11 bases, with 19 bases between. The length of the CDR3 is 15 residues. Germline V gene sequence: CDR1 SEHNR, CDR2 FQNEAQ (reference sequence). The CDR3 sequence: CASSLAFNRVSGQYF. CDR3 nucleotides: TGTGCCAGCAGCTTAGCGTTTAACAGGGTGTCGGGGCAGTACTTC.

This clonotype was found many times. The chain uses TRBV15 and TRBJ2-5, with TRBD2 matching 11 bases. There are 14 residues in the CDR3. V was clipped by 8 bases and J by 4 bases; unmatched bases: 6. CDR1 and CDR2 from the germline V gene are LNHNV and YYDKDF (reference sequence). CDR3 sequence reads: CATGLAGGGETQYF. CDR3 bases: TGTGCCACCGGTCTAGCGGGGGGAGGAGAGACCCAGTACTTC.

This clonotype was found many times. The chain carries TRBV4-1 and TRBJ2-7; the D gene is possibly TRBD2 (6 bases). CDR1 is MGHRA and CDR2 is YSYEKL in the germline V gene. The CDR3 contains 16 residues. Trimming left V 3 bases short and J 2 bases short, with 17 bases between. CDR3: CASSQKPGTGTYEQYF. The CDR3 coding sequence is TGCGCCAGCAGCCAGAAACCCGGGACTGGCACCTACGAGCAGTACTTC.

The rearrangement links TRBV4-2 to TRBJ2-1; 9 nucleotides match TRBD2. The CDR3 spans 18 residues. Germline V gene sequence: CDR1 LGHNA, CDR2 YNFKEQ. Trimming took 4 bases from V and 6 from J; bases not matched to a gene: 16. CDR3 sequence (DNA): TGTGCCAGCAGCCCCTCTGTTAGCGGGAGTGGAGGGGCCAATGAGCAGTTCTTC. It encodes CASSPSVSGSGGANEQFF.

This clonotype appeared a few times. The chain carries TRBV5-1 and TRBJ1-2; D is undetermined. Per germline, CDR1 SGHRS and CDR2 YFSETQ. Trimming removed 3 bases at V and 7 bases at J, with 13 bases between. The CDR3 runs to 13 residues. Here the CDR3 DNA reads TGCGCCAGCAGCTCGGTCACAACGGGTGGCTACACCTTC. It yields the protein CASSSVTTGGYTF. Drawing the rest from reference TRBV5-1 and TRBJ1-2, the complete variable domain is KAGVTQTPRYLIKTRGQQVTLSCSPISGHRSVSWYQQTPGQGLQFLFEYFSETQRNKGNFPGRFSGRQFSNSRSEMNVSTLELGDSALYLCASSSVTTGGYTFGSGTRLTVV.